The 19 T cell receptor beta chains listed next were all sequenced from one sample in a study of chronic HIV infection and antiretroviral therapy. MiXCR was run by TCRdb on the 5' RACE reads, yielding one entry per CDR3 protein. The data contain 40,000 to 50,000 distinct CDR3 sequences, 19% of them seen just once; the ten biggest clones take up over 2.5%. Sample: peripheral blood. These TCRs come from an adult who had HIV and had not received antiretroviral therapy, or was an uninfected healthy control (not recorded which).

This clonotype appeared a few times. This sequence joins TRBV11-2 and TRBJ2-7; 10 bases are shared with TRBD1. The CDR3 extends over 15 amino acids. V dropped 4 bases and J dropped 6; count of bases not matched to a gene: 9. Germline lookup yields CDR1 SGHAT and CDR2 FQNNGV. The CDR3 DNA reads as TGTGCCAGCAGCTCTATAGGGACAGGGGTAGCCGAGCAGTACTTC. It codes for CASSSIGTGVAEQYF.

This clonotype came up a few times. The chain has TRBV25-1 and TRBJ2-7, with 9 nucleotides matching TRBD1. The junction had 6 bases not matched to a gene; V was cut back by 4 bases and J by 5 bases. The germline CDR1 and CDR2 sequences are MGHDK and SYGVNS. The CDR3 runs 14 residues. Written as DNA, the CDR3 is TGTGCCAGCAGTGGTTGGACAGGGGAAAACGAGCAGTACTTC. Translating it yields CASSGWTGENEQYF.

CDR3: CASSDGQGHTDTQYF. Here the CDR3 DNA reads TGTGCCAGCAGTGACGGACAGGGACACACAGATACGCAGTATTTT. V gene TRBV6-4 combines with J gene TRBJ2-3; 8 positions agree with TRBD1. The CDR3 runs to 15 residues. The ends lost 2 bases at V and 2 bases at J; junction bases unmatched: 3. CDR1 MRHNA and CDR2 SNTAGT come from the germline V gene.

This clonotype was found a few times. The chain links TRBV2 to TRBJ2-5; a possible D gene is TRBD2 (6 bases). Per germline, CDR1 SNHLY and CDR2 FYNNEI. V dropped 1 base and J dropped 0 bases, with 9 bases sitting between them. The CDR3 consists of 15 residues. As DNA, the CDR3 is TGTGCCAGCAGTGAAGAGGGACTTTACCAAGAGACCCAGTACTTC. Protein: CASSEEGLYQETQYF.

In its sample, this clonotype was seen a few times. This chain uses TRBV2 with TRBJ2-2; 8 bases are a match to TRBD1. There are 14 residues in the CDR3. Trimming cost V 4 bases and J 4 bases; bases outside gene matches: 2. Germline values: CDR1 SNHLY, CDR2 FYNNEI. The CDR3 loop is CASSVGQGTGELFF. DNA for the CDR3: TGTGCCAGCAGTGTCGGACAGGGCACCGGGGAGCTGTTTTTT.

CDR3 residues: CSVNRDLAYNEQFF. The CDR3 bases are TGCAGCGTAAACCGGGACTTAGCCTACAATGAGCAGTTCTTC. The rearrangement links TRBV29-1 to TRBJ2-1; D is perhaps TRBD2 (6 bases). The germline V gene encodes CDR1 SQVTM and CDR2 ANQGSEA. The CDR3 totals 14 residues. V was trimmed by 6 bases and J by 2 bases, leaving 14 bases between them.

The chain carries TRBV28 and TRBJ1-5; no clear D gene. The CDR3 sequence is 12 residues long. CDR1 MDHEN and CDR2 SYDVKM come from the germline V gene. Trimming took 11 bases from V and 2 from J, leaving 10 bases between them. CDR3 residues: CAVEQGNQPQHF. The CDR3 region has the DNA TGTGCCGTCGAGCAGGGCAATCAGCCCCAGCATTTT.

The rearrangement joins TRBV28 to TRBJ1-5; 9 bases are a match to TRBD1. The CDR3 extends over 15 amino acids. Germline V gene sequence: CDR1 MDHEN, CDR2 SYDVKM. With 4 bases clipped from V and 6 bases from J, the junction kept 7 bases outside the gene matches. CDR3 nucleotides: TGTGCCAGCAGTTCCCGGACAGGGGATCGTCAGCCCCAGCATTTT. Translation: CASSSRTGDRQPQHF.

This clonotype was counted between two and nine times. V and J are TRBV5-1 and TRBJ2-3; the match to TRBD2 covers 7 bases. The length of the CDR3 is 16 residues. Per the germline V gene, CDR1 is SGHRS and CDR2 is YFSETQ. After removal of 0 bases from V and 4 bases from J, the junction contained 8 bases not matched to a gene. The DNA of the CDR3 is TGCGCCAGCAGCTTGGGGAGCGGGGCAGCCCCAGATACGCAGTATTTT. Encoded protein: CASSLGSGAAPDTQYF. The whole variable domain, remainder taken from reference TRBV5-1 and TRBJ2-3, is KAGVTQTPRYLIKTRGQQVTLSCSPISGHRSVSWYQQTPGQGLQFLFEYFSETQRNKGNFPGRFSGRQFSNSRSEMNVSTLELGDSALYLCASSLGSGAAPDTQYFGPGTRLTVL.

This clonotype appeared a single time. V usage is TRBV28 and J usage is TRBJ2-3; 7 nucleotides agree with TRBD1. V gave up 6 bases and J gave up 7 bases; unmatched junction bases: 16. Looked up from germline, CDR1 is MDHEN and CDR2 is SYDVKM. This CDR3 contains 16 residues. CDR3 bases: TGTGCCAGCAGCCGTTCGGGGACAGACTTCACGAATACGCAGTATTTT. As protein: CASSRSGTDFTNTQYF.

This clonotype has only a few counts. V gene TRBV5-6 combines with J gene TRBJ2-3, with no clear D. The CDR3 totals 15 residues. Germline loops: CDR1 SGHDT, CDR2 YYEEEE. Trimming removed 1 base from V and 4 bases from J, with 13 bases in between. The CDR3 DNA reads TGTGCCAGCAGCTTGACGCCTAATCGCCCAGATACGCAGTATTTT. It encodes CASSLTPNRPDTQYF. Looking up the rest from reference TRBV5-6 and TRBJ2-3 gives the full variable domain: DAGVTQSPTHLIKTRGQQVTLRCSPKSGHDTVSWYQQALGQGPQFIFQYYEEEERQRGNFPDRFSGHQFPNYSSELNVNALLLGDSALYLCASSLTPNRPDTQYFGPGTRLTVL.

The chain links TRBV3-1 to TRBJ2-2; 7 bases fit TRBD2. CDR1 and CDR2 (germline): LGHDT, YNNKEL (reference sequence). The CDR3 runs to 19 residues. The V segment lost 0 bases and the J segment 4 bases; nucleotides outside the gene matches: 14. This CDR3 reads CASSQEYQRGNRLTGELFF. In nucleotides, the CDR3 is TGTGCCAGCAGCCAAGAATACCAGCGGGGAAATCGGCTCACCGGGGAGCTGTTTTTT.

The V gene is TRBV15, the J gene TRBJ1-2, with D perhaps TRBD1 (5 bases). Germline V gene sequence: CDR1 LNHNV, CDR2 YYDKDF (reference sequence). The V end was cut by 0 bases, the J end by 2 bases, with 10 bases between. The CDR3 runs to 15 residues. The CDR3 DNA reads as TGTGCCACCAGCAGAGATCGGGGGATAAACTATGGCTACACCTTC. Its protein product is CATSRDRGINYGYTF.

The rearrangement links TRBV5-1 to TRBJ2-4, with D unresolved. This CDR3 is 14 amino acids long. Germline V gene sequence: CDR1 SGHRS, CDR2 YFSETQ. V lost 6 bases, J lost 0 bases, and 10 bases lay in between. In nucleotides, the CDR3 is TGCGCCAGCAAGGATCCTGTAGCCAAAAACATTCAGTACTTC. It is translated as CASKDPVAKNIQYF. Drawing the rest from reference TRBV5-1 and TRBJ2-4, the complete variable domain is KAGVTQTPRYLIKTRGQQVTLSCSPISGHRSVSWYQQTPGQGLQFLFEYFSETQRNKGNFPGRFSGRQFSNSRSEMNVSTLELGDSALYLCASKDPVAKNIQYFGAGTRLSVL.

There are many counts of this clonotype. This sequence joins TRBV6-5 and TRBJ1-4; D may be TRBD1 (5 bases). CDR1 and CDR2 from the germline V gene are MNHEY and SVGAGI. Deletions cut 2 bases from V and 7 bases from J, with 11 bases between. CDR3 length: 14 amino acids. Here the CDR3 DNA reads TGTGCCAGCAGTTACGGGCAGGGCGGTGAAAAACTGTTTTTT. The encoded protein is CASSYGQGGEKLFF.

V gene TRBV9 combines with J gene TRBJ2-5, with unresolved D. CDR3 length equals 13 residues. V lost 0 bases and J lost 5, with 8 bases in between. Germline CDR1 reads SGDLS; CDR2 reads YYNGEE. CDR3 residues: CASSVGFVETQYF. The CDR3 DNA reads as TGTGCCAGCAGCGTAGGATTCGTGGAGACCCAGTACTTC.

In DNA form, the CDR3 reads TGCAGCGTTGAAAAGGCATCTGGCTACACCTTC. It codes for CSVEKASGYTF. This sequence joins TRBV29-1 and TRBJ1-2, with D unclear. The CDR3 sequence is 11 residues long. V lost 2 bases and J 7 bases, leaving 8 bases between the germline ends. The V gene's germline CDR1 is SQVTM and CDR2 ANQGSEA.

This clonotype was seen more than once but under ten times. The chain recombines TRBV28 with TRBJ2-3, with D perhaps TRBD1 (5 bases). Trimming removed 4 bases from V and 0 bases from J, with 11 bases in between. The CDR3 consists of 15 residues. Germline V CDR1 and CDR2: MDHEN, SYDVKM. The CDR3 DNA is TGTGCCAGCAGTTCCTCGACAGCTAGCACAGATACGCAGTATTTT. Its protein is CASSSSTASTDTQYF.

The chain is built from TRBV3-1 and TRBJ2-7, with D possibly TRBD2 on 6 matching bases. The V end was cut by 1 base, the J end by 3 bases, with 13 bases between. CDR1 is LGHDT, CDR2 YNNKEL, per germline (reference sequence). This CDR3 is 15 amino acids long. The CDR3 here is CASSQVRGLVYEQYF. DNA of the CDR3: TGTGCCAGCAGCCAAGTACGGGGGTTGGTCTACGAGCAGTACTTC.